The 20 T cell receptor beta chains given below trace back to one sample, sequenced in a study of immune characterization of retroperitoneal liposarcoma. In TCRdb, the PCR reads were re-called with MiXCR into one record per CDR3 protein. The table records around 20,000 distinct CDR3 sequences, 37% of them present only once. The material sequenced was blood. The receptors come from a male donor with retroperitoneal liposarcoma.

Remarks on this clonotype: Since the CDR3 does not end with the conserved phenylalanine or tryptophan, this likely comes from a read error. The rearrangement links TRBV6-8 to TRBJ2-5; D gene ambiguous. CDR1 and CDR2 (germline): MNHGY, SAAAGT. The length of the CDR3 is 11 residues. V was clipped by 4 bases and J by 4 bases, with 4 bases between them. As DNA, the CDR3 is TGTGCCAGCAGTTCCCCAGAGACCCAGTACCCC. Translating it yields CASSSPETQYP.

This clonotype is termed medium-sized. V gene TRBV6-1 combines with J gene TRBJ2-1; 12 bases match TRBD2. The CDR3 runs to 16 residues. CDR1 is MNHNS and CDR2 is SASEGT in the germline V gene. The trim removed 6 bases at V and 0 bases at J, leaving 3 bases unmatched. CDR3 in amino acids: CASSQLAGGSYNEQFF. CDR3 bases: TGTGCCAGCAGCCAACTAGCGGGAGGCTCCTACAATGAGCAGTTCTTC.

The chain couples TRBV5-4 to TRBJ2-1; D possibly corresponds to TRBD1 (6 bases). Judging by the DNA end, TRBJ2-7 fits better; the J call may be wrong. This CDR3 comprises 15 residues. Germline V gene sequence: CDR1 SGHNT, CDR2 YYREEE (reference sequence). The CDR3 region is CASSPSGQNSYEQYF. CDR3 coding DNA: TGTGCCAGCAGCCCCTCTGGACAGAACTCCTACGAGCAGTACTTC.

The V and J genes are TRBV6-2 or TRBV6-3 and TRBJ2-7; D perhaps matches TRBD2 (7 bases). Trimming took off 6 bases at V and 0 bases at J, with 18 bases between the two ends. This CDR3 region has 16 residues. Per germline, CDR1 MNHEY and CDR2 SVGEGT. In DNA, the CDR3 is TGTGCCAGCAGCGAAAGGGGGGGGGGGGGCTCCTACGAGCAGTACTTC. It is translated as CASSERGGGGSYEQYF.

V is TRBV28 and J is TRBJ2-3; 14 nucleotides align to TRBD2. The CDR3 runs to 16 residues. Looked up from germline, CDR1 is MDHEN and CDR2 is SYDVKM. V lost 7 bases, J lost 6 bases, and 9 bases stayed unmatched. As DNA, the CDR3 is TGTGCCAGCACCAAGGGACTAGCGGGAGCATGGGATACGCAGTATTTT. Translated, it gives CASTKGLAGAWDTQYF.

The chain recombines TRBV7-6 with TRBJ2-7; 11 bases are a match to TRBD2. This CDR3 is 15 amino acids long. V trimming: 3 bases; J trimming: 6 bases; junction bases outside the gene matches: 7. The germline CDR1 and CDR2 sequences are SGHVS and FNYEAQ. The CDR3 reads CASSFLAGGGGEQYF. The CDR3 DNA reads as TGTGCCAGCAGCTTCTTAGCGGGAGGGGGGGGCGAGCAGTACTTC.

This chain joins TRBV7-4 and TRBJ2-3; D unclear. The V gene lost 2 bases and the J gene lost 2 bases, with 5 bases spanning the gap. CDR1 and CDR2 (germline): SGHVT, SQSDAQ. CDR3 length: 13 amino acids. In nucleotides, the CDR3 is TGTGCCAGCAGCTTATTGTCCACAGATACGCAGTATTTT. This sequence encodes CASSLLSTDTQYF.

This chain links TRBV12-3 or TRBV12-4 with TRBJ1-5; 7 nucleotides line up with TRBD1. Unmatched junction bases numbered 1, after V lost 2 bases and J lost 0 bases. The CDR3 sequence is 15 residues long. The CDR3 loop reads CASSLTGDSNQPQHF. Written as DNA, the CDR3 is TGTGCCAGCAGTTTAACAGGGGATAGCAATCAGCCCCAGCATTTT.

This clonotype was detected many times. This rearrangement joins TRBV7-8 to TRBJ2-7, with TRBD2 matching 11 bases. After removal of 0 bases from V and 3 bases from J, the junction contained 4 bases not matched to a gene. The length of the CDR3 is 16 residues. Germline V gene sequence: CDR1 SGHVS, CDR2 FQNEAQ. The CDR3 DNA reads TGTGCCAGCAGCTTAGCGGCTAGCGGGGGGATCTACGAGCAGTACTTC. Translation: CASSLAASGGIYEQYF.

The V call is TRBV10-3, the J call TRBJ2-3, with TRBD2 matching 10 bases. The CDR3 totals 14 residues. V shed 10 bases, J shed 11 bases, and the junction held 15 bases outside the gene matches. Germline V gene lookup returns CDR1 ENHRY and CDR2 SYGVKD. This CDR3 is CATLSGRAVNEQYF. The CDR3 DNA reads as TGTGCCACCTTAAGCGGGAGGGCCGTCAATGAGCAGTATTTT.

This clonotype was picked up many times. This chain's CDR3 is CASSKPTGELFF. The CDR3 coding sequence is TGTGCCAGCTCAAAACCGACCGGGGAGCTGTTTTTT. The gene calls are TRBV6-1 and TRBJ2-2; D unresolved. With 8 bases removed from V and 5 bases from J, the gap between germline ends came to 9 bases. Germline V gene sequence: CDR1 MNHNS, CDR2 SASEGT. This CDR3 region has 12 residues.

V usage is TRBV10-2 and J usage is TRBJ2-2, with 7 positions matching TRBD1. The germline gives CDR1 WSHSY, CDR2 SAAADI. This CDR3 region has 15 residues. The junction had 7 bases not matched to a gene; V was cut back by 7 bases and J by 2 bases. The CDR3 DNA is TGCGCCAGCACCCCGGGACAGATCAACACCGGGGAGCTGTTTTTT. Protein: CASTPGQINTGELFF.

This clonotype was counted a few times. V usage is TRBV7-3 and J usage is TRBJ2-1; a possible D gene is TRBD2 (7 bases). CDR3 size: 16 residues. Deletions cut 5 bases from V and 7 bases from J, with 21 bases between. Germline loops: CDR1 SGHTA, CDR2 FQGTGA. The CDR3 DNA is TGTGCCAGCAGCGACCGTAATAGTGGGGGGGCAAATGAGCAGTTCTTC. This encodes CASSDRNSGGANEQFF.

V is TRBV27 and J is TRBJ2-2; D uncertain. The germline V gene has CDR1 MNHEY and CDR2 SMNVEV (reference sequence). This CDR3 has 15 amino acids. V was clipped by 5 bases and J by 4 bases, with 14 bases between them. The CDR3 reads CASSPRQRRTGELFF. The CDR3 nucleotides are TGTGCCAGCAGTCCCCGCCAGCGACGCACCGGGGAGCTGTTTTTT.

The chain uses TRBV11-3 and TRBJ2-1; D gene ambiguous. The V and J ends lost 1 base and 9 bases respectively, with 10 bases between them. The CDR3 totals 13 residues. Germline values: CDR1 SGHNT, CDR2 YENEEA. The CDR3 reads CASSLVGPREQFF. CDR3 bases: TGTGCCAGCAGCTTAGTTGGGCCGCGTGAGCAGTTCTTC.

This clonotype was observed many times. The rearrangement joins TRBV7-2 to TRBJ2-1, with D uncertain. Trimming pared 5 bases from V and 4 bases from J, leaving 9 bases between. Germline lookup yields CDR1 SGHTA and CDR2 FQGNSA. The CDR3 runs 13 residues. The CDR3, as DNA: TGTGCCAGCAGCCCTTACCTTTACAATGAGCAGTTCTTC. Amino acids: CASSPYLYNEQFF.

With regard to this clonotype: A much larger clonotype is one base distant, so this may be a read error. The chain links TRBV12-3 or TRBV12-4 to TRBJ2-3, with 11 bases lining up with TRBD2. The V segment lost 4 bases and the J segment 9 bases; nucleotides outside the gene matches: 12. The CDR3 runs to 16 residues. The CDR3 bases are TGTGCCAGCAGTTCGGTAGCGGGAGGGCCCTCGGGGACGCAGTATTTT. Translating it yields CASSSVAGGPSGTQYF.

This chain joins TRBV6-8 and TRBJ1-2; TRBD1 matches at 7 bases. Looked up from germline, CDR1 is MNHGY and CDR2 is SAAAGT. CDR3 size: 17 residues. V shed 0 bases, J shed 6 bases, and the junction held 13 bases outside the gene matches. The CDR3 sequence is CASSYSQGGPGTDGYTF. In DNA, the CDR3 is TGTGCCAGCAGTTACTCCCAGGGGGGGCCCGGGACCGATGGCTACACCTTC.

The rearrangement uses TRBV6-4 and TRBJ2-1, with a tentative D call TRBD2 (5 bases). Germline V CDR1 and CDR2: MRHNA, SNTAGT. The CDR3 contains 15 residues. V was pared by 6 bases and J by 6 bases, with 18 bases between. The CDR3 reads CASSQSVGESNEQFF. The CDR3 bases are TGTGCCAGCAGCCAATCGGTGGGAGAGAGCAATGAGCAGTTCTTC.

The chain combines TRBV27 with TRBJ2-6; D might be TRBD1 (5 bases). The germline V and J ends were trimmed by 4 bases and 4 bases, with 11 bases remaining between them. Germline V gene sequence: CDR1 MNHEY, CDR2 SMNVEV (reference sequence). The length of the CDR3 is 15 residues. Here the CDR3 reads CASSSFWTGANVLTF. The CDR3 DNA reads TGTGCCAGCAGTTCTTTTTGGACAGGGGCCAACGTCCTGACTTTC.